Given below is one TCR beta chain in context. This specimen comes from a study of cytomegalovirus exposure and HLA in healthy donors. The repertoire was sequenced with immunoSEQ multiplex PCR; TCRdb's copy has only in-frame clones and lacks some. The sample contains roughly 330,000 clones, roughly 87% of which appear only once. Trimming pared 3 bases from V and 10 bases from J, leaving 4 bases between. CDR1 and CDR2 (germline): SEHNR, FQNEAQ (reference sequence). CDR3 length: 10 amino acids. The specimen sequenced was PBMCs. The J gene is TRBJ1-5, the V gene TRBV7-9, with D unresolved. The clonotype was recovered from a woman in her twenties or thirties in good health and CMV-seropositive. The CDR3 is CASSFEPQHF. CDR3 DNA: TGTGCCAGCAGCTTCGAACCCCAGCATTTT.